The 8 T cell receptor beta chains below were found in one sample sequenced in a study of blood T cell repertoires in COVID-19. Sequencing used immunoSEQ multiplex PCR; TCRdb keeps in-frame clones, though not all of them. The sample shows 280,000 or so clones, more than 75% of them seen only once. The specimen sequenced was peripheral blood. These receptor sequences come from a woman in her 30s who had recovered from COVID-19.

The DNA for the CDR3 is TGTGCCAGCAGCCCCCCCGGGACAGGGAGGAATGGCTACACCTTC. Protein product: CASSPPGTGRNGYTF. V usage is TRBV7-9 and J usage is TRBJ1-2; 9 bases are shared with TRBD1. In germline, CDR1 is SEHNR, CDR2 FQNEAQ (reference sequence). This CDR3 region has 15 residues. Trimming cost V 5 bases and J 6 bases; bases outside gene matches: 10.

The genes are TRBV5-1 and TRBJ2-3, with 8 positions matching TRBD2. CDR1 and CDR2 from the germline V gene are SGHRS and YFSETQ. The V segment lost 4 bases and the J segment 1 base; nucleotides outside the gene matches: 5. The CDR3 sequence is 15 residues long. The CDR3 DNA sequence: TGCGCCAGCAGCAATGGCGGGGGGCGCACAGATACGCAGTATTTT. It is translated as CASSNGGGRTDTQYF.

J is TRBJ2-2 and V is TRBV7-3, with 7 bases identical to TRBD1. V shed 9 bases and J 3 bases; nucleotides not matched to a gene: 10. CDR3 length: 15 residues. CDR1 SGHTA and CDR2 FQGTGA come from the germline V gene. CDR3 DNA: TGTGCCAGTAAAAGGGGGACAGTAGACACCGGGGAGCTGTTTTTT. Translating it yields CASKRGTVDTGELFF.

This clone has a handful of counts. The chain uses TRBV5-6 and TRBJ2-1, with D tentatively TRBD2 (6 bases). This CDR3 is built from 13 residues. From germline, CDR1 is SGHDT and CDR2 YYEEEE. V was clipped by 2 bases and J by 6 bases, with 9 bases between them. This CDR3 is CASSFRGSNEQFF. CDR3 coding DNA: TGTGCCAGCAGCTTTCGGGGGAGCAATGAGCAGTTCTTC.

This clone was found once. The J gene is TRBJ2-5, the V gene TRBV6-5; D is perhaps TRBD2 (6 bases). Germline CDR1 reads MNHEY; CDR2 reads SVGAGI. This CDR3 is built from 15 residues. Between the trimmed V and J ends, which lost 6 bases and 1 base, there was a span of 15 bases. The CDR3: CASRNRPGLQETQYF. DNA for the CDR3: TGTGCCAGCAGGAACAGACCGGGACTCCAAGAGACCCAGTACTTC.

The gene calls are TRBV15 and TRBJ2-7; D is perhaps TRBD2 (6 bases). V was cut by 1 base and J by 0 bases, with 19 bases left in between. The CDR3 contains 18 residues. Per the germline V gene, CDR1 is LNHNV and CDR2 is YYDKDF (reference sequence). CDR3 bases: TGTGCCACCAGCAGAGCCAAGCGGGCCCACGAAATCTCCTACGAGCAGTACTTC. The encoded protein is CATSRAKRAHEISYEQYF.

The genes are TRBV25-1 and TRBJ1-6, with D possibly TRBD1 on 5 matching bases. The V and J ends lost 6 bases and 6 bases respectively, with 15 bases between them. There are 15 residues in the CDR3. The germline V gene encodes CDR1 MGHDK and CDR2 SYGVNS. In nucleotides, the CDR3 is TGTGCCAGCAGCCCGGATCAGGGTCGTAATTCACCCCTCCACTTT. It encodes CASSPDQGRNSPLHF.

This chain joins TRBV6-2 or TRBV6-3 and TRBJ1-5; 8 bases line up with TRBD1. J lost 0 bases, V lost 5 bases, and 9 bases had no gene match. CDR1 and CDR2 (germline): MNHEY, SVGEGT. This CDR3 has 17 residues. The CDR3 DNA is TGTGCCAGCAGTCCCTTGGGGACAGGTAGTAGCAATCAGCCCCAGCATTTT. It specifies CASSPLGTGSSNQPQHF.